One sample yielded the 7 T cell receptor beta chains listed below, sequenced in a study of blood T cell repertoires in COVID-19 (dated by TCRdb to the early 2020s). The receptor library was made with the immunoSEQ multiplex PCR assay. The table comes from immuneACCESS by way of TCRdb, which keeps in-frame sequences with V and J called. Part of the clones is missing from these tables; in studies checked, under half for an unresolved V gene and the rest for unknown reasons. The sample table contains fewer than 150,000 clones; only one count was recorded for just under 90% of them. The ten largest clonotypes hold roughly 9.6% of the sample. Sequenced sample: peripheral blood. These receptor sequences come from an elderly woman with acute or convalescent COVID-19.

This clone was found a few times. This sequence joins TRBV10-3 and TRBJ2-2; TRBD1 agrees at 8 bases. There are 14 residues in the CDR3. CDR1 ENHRY and CDR2 SYGVKD come from the germline V gene. The J segment lost 0 bases and the V segment lost 10 bases, leaving 4 bases of the junction unmatched. For the CDR3, the DNA is TGTGCCACCAGGGGGCAGACGAACACCGGGGAGCTGTTTTTT. Translation: CATRGQTNTGELFF.

The chain couples TRBV11-3 to TRBJ2-2; TRBD2 matches 13 bases. The junction had 3 bases not matched to a gene; V was cut back by 5 bases and J by 6 bases. CDR3 length equals 15 residues. Germline V gives CDR1 SGHNT, CDR2 YENEEA. The CDR3: CASSQLAGGAGELFF. CDR3 nucleotide sequence: TGTGCCAGCAGCCAACTAGCGGGAGGGGCCGGGGAGCTGTTTTTT.

The J gene is TRBJ1-1, the V gene TRBV2; D is ambiguous. The germline CDR1 and CDR2 sequences are SNHLY and FYNNEI. V lost 2 bases, J lost 0 bases, and 4 bases lay in between. This CDR3 is built from 13 residues. The CDR3 nucleotides read TGTGCCAGCAGTGAATCAATGAACACTGAAGCTTTCTTT. It specifies CASSESMNTEAFF.

The V call is TRBV10-3, the J call TRBJ1-5; 10 nucleotides align to TRBD1. The CDR3 consists of 14 residues. CDR1 and CDR2 (germline): ENHRY, SYGVKD. With 7 bases clipped from V and 5 bases from J, the junction kept 5 bases outside the gene matches. The CDR3 loop is CAIKGTGADQPQHF. CDR3 DNA sequence: TGTGCCATCAAGGGGACAGGGGCGGATCAGCCCCAGCATTTT.

This chain's CDR3 is CASSLATDLAKNIQYF. In DNA, the CDR3 is TGCGCCAGCAGCTTGGCCACAGACCTAGCCAAAAACATTCAGTACTTC. The chain carries TRBV5-1 and TRBJ2-4; D remains unclear. Germline loops: CDR1 SGHRS, CDR2 YFSETQ. The CDR3 length is 16 residues. The V end was cut by 0 bases, the J end by 0 bases, with 10 bases between.

The rearrangement uses TRBV2 and TRBJ1-5; TRBD1 might be the D (5 bases). The CDR3 runs 13 residues. V was cut by 2 bases and J by 7 bases, with 9 bases left in between. Germline V lookup: CDR1 SNHLY, CDR2 FYNNEI. Here the CDR3 DNA reads TGTGCCAGCAGTGAATGGGGGGGGCAGCCCCAGCATTTT. Its translation is CASSEWGGQPQHF.

In this sample, this clone turned up once. Other DNA sequences in the sample encode the same CDR3. The J gene is TRBJ2-7, the V gene TRBV15, with D possibly matching TRBD1 (5 bases). Germline CDR1 and CDR2: LNHNV and YYDKDF (reference sequence). V was pared by 1 base and J by 4 bases, with 8 bases between. The CDR3 has 13 amino acids. CDR3 sequence: CATSRGRTYEQYF. The CDR3 region has the DNA TGTGCCACCAGCAGAGGTCGGACATACGAGCAGTACTTC.